These 28 T cell receptor beta chains were sequenced from one sample in a study of spatial heterogeneity in lung cancer. One entry per CDR3 protein results from TCRdb running MiXCR on the 5' RACE reads. The sample carries 6,000 to 8,500 distinct CDR3 sequences, 8.6% recorded once. Time point denoted: sample taken at primary tumor resection. Sample: PBMCs, taken at surgery. The receptor set was obtained from a male donor with early-stage non-small cell lung cancer.

The table lists this clonotype with many counts. V usage is TRBV20-1 and J usage is TRBJ2-7, with 11 bases matching TRBD2. V trimming: 6 bases; J trimming: 6 bases; junction bases outside the gene matches: 7. This CDR3 contains 13 residues. Germline CDR1 reads DFQATT; CDR2 reads SNEGSKA (reference sequence). CDR3 sequence reads: CSATSGSNFEQYF. The CDR3 nucleotides are TGCAGTGCCACTAGCGGGAGTAATTTCGAGCAGTACTTC.

Of note for this clonotype: A much larger clone differs from this one at a single base, so this may be a read error. The conserved phenylalanine or tryptophan is not found at the CDR3 terminus, so this likely reflects a read error. The CDR3, as DNA: TGTGCCACCAGCGGCGGGAGTTCCTACGAGCAGTACATC. Translating it yields CATSGGSSYEQYI. The rearrangement uses TRBV24-1 and TRBJ2-7; TRBD2 agrees at 7 bases. Trimming removed 7 bases from V and 1 base from J; junction bases left unmatched: 3. Germline CDR1 KGHDR, CDR2 SFDVKD. The CDR3 extends over 13 amino acids.

At least ten counts were recorded for this clonotype. This chain uses TRBV5-4 with TRBJ1-2; possible D gene TRBD1, 5 bases. The CDR3 extends over 13 amino acids. The V gene lost 4 bases and the J gene lost 3 bases, with 10 bases spanning the gap. Germline loops: CDR1 SGHNT, CDR2 YYREEE (reference sequence). CDR3 loop: CASSGTGDYGYTF. In nucleotides, the CDR3 is TGTGCCAGCAGCGGTACAGGAGACTATGGCTACACCTTC.

This clonotype was seen ten or more times. This chain joins TRBV20-1 and TRBJ2-3; tentative D call: TRBD2 (7 bases). V was cut by 1 base and J by 1 base, with 15 bases left in between. This CDR3 spans 16 amino acids. Germline V gene lookup returns CDR1 DFQATT and CDR2 SNEGSKA (reference sequence). The CDR3 nucleotides read TGCAGTGCTAGAGGGGGGGCTAGCGGACGCACAGATACGCAGTATTTT. Its protein product is CSARGGASGRTDTQYF.

This clonotype was counted ten times or more. The gene calls are TRBV20-1 and TRBJ2-1; 9 nucleotides align to TRBD1. This CDR3 comprises 16 residues. Unmatched junction bases numbered 5, after V lost 1 base and J lost 1 base. From germline, CDR1 is DFQATT and CDR2 SNEGSKA (reference sequence). CDR3 sequence reads: CSARADDRGSYNEQFF. The CDR3 DNA is TGCAGTGCTAGAGCTGACGACAGGGGGTCCTACAATGAGCAGTTCTTC.

This clonotype occurred many times. The V gene is TRBV7-2, the J gene TRBJ2-1; D is undetermined. CDR3 size: 12 residues. The germline CDR1 and CDR2 sequences are SGHTA and FQGNSA. V lost 1 base, J lost 7 bases, and 5 bases lay in between. The CDR3 is CASSLDWNEQFF. In nucleotides, the CDR3 is TGTGCCAGCAGCTTAGATTGGAATGAGCAGTTCTTC. The whole variable domain, remainder taken from reference TRBV7-2 and TRBJ2-1, is GAGVSQSPSNKVTEKGKDVELRCDPISGHTALYWYRQSLGQGLEFLIYFQGNSAPDKSGLPSDRFSAERTGGSVSTLTIQRTQQEDSAVYLCASSLDWNEQFFGPGTRLTVL.

The table lists this clonotype with many counts. This chain joins TRBV4-1 and TRBJ2-7, with D possibly being TRBD2 (6 bases). Looked up from germline, CDR1 is MGHRA and CDR2 is YSYEKL. Trimming pared 1 base from V and 5 bases from J, leaving 12 bases between. This CDR3 spans 14 amino acids. CDR3 amino acids: CASSQGGRWDEQYF. In DNA, the CDR3 is TGCGCCAGCAGCCAAGGAGGGAGGTGGGACGAGCAGTACTTC.

This clonotype was seen many times. This chain uses TRBV6-6 with TRBJ2-2; 10 nucleotides line up with TRBD2. V lost 7 bases, J lost 5 bases, and 10 bases stayed unmatched. The germline CDR1 and CDR2 sequences are MNHNY and SVGAGI (reference sequence). This CDR3 has 16 residues. CDR3 sequence: CASTWASGSSTGELFF. The CDR3 DNA reads as TGTGCCAGCACTTGGGCTAGCGGGAGTAGTACCGGGGAGCTGTTTTTT.

This clonotype showed up many times. The chain combines TRBV6-2 or TRBV6-3 with TRBJ2-7; tentative D call: TRBD2 (6 bases). Germline lookup yields CDR1 MNHEY and CDR2 SVGEGT. Trimming removed 8 bases at V and 0 bases at J, with 11 bases between. This CDR3 spans 13 amino acids. CDR3 DNA: TGTGCCAGCGGGGGACTGCCCTCCTACGAGCAGTACTTC. Protein sequence: CASGGLPSYEQYF.

This clonotype occurred many times. The rearrangement uses TRBV14 and TRBJ2-7, with 8 bases matching TRBD2. CDR3 size: 15 residues. Germline lookup yields CDR1 SGHDN and CDR2 FVKESK. V trimming: 1 base; J trimming: 3 bases; junction bases outside the gene matches: 5. The CDR3 DNA sequence: TGTGCCAGCAGCCAAGCTAGCGGGTACATCTACGAGCAGTACTTC. As protein: CASSQASGYIYEQYF.

This clonotype showed up many times. The chain has TRBV15 and TRBJ2-1, with TRBD2 identical over 11 bases. Trimming took 2 bases from V and 5 from J; bases not matched to a gene: 8. The V gene's germline CDR1 is LNHNV and CDR2 YYDKDF (reference sequence). CDR3 length: 17 residues. Here the CDR3 reads CATSRPWTSGYNNEQFF. CDR3 sequence (DNA): TGTGCCACCAGCAGACCATGGACTAGCGGGTATAACAATGAGCAGTTCTTC.

The rearrangement uses TRBV14 and TRBJ2-2, with D perhaps matching TRBD2 (5 bases). With 5 bases removed from V and 5 bases from J, the gap between germline ends came to 9 bases. Looked up from germline, CDR1 is SGHDN and CDR2 is FVKESK. CDR3 length: 13 amino acids. The DNA for the CDR3 is TGTGCCAGCAGCGCCCTAGCAACCGGGGAGCTGTTTTTT. Protein product: CASSALATGELFF.

This clonotype has at least ten counts. The chain couples TRBV4-2 to TRBJ2-6, with D unresolved. V was cut by 1 base and J by 4 bases, with 11 bases left in between. This CDR3 contains 16 residues. The germline gives CDR1 LGHNA, CDR2 YNFKEQ. The CDR3 here is CASSQAQPAGANVLTF. For the CDR3, the DNA is TGTGCCAGCAGCCAAGCCCAGCCGGCGGGGGCCAACGTCCTGACTTTC.

This clonotype was counted many times. The genes are TRBV6-2 or TRBV6-3 and TRBJ2-7, with 10 bases fitting TRBD1. Trimming at V came to 9 bases and at J to 3 bases, leaving 8 bases not matched to a gene. This CDR3 is built from 14 residues. Germline V lookup: CDR1 MNHEY, CDR2 SVGEGT. The CDR3, as DNA: TGTGCCAGTTCCCGCGGACAGGGGGTCTACGAGCAGTACTTC. It specifies CASSRGQGVYEQYF.

At least ten counts were recorded for this clonotype. The chain uses TRBV5-1 and TRBJ2-1; D gene unclear. The CDR3 is 14 residues long. Germline V CDR1 and CDR2: SGHRS, YFSETQ. The ends were cut back, 6 bases at V and 8 bases at J, with 18 bases in the middle. The CDR3 sequence is CASTPRFESHEQFF. DNA for the CDR3: TGCGCCAGCACCCCCAGATTTGAGAGCCATGAGCAGTTCTTC. The variable domain in full, completed from reference TRBV5-1 and TRBJ2-1, reads KAGVTQTPRYLIKTRGQQVTLSCSPISGHRSVSWYQQTPGQGLQFLFEYFSETQRNKGNFPGRFSGRQFSNSRSEMNVSTLELGDSALYLCASTPRFESHEQFFGPGTRLTVL.

By share, this clonotype ranks as medium-sized. This CDR3 is CASSLGQVMNTEAFF. The CDR3 nucleotides read TGCGCCAGCAGCTTGGGGCAGGTAATGAACACTGAAGCTTTCTTT. The chain uses TRBV5-1 and TRBJ1-1; unclear D gene. Germline V gene sequence: CDR1 SGHRS, CDR2 YFSETQ. The CDR3 extends over 15 amino acids. V dropped 0 bases and J dropped 0 bases, with 9 bases sitting between them.

Within the sample, this clonotype is medium-sized (0.01 to 0.1%). This sequence joins TRBV9 and TRBJ2-5, with 7 bases identical to TRBD2. Germline V gives CDR1 SGDLS, CDR2 YYNGEE. This CDR3 has 14 amino acids. V shed 4 bases and J 5 bases; nucleotides not matched to a gene: 8. CDR3: CASSPSGRDETQYF. In DNA, the CDR3 is TGTGCCAGCAGCCCATCAGGGAGGGACGAGACCCAGTACTTC.

The sample holds many counts of this clonotype. The chain joins TRBV3-1 to TRBJ2-6; D is ambiguous. Germline V gene lookup returns CDR1 LGHDT and CDR2 YNNKEL (reference sequence). The V gene lost 4 bases and the J gene lost 0 bases, with 13 bases spanning the gap. The CDR3 loop spans 17 amino acids. CDR3 sequence (DNA): TGTGCCAGCAGCCTACATGGAAGCTCCTCTGGGGCCAACGTCCTGACTTTC. It codes for CASSLHGSSSGANVLTF. Based on the CDR3 plus reference TRBV3-1 and TRBJ2-6, the full variable domain is DTAVSQTPKYLVTQMGNDKSIKCEQNLGHDTMYWYKQDSKKFLKIMFSYNNKELIINETVPNRFSPKSPDKAHLNLHINSLELGDSAVYFCASSLHGSSSGANVLTFGAGSRLTVL.

Remarks on this clonotype: Germline is not matched at one junction end, which may reflect a read error. V usage is TRBV29-1 and J usage is TRBJ2-1; 10 positions agree with TRBD2. The CDR3 has 12 amino acids. The germline V gene has CDR1 SQVTM and CDR2 ANQGSEA. CDR3 DNA: TGTCTAGCGGGAGAAAGCTACAATGAGCAGTTCTTC. Amino acids: CLAGESYNEQFF.

There are many counts of this clonotype. This chain joins TRBV6-2 or TRBV6-3 and TRBJ2-5; TRBD1 aligns across 7 bases. CDR3 size: 13 residues. Germline V gives CDR1 MNHEY, CDR2 SVGEGT. V was pared by 6 bases and J by 5 bases, with 6 bases of the junction left unmatched. The DNA of the CDR3 is TGTGCCAGCAGAAGACAGGGTCGTGAGACCCAGTACTTC. The encoded protein is CASRRQGRETQYF.

This clonotype was observed many times. The chain employs TRBV5-1 and TRBJ2-2, with unresolved D. Germline loops: CDR1 SGHRS, CDR2 YFSETQ. The CDR3 spans 14 residues. V lost 0 bases and J 6 bases, leaving 9 bases between the germline ends. CDR3 sequence (DNA): TGCGCCAGCAGCTTGGCCAAGGGCCCCGGGGAGCTGTTTTTT. Amino acids: CASSLAKGPGELFF.

This clonotype appeared many times. The V and J genes are TRBV20-1 and TRBJ1-3; no clear D gene. The germline gives CDR1 DFQATT, CDR2 SNEGSKA (reference sequence). The CDR3 sequence is 12 residues long. The V end was cut by 4 bases, the J end by 2 bases, with 6 bases between. CDR3 bases: TGCAGTGCTACCCTCCCTGGAAACACCATATATTTT. This translates into CSATLPGNTIYF.

Many counts were recorded for this clonotype. The chain recombines TRBV14 with TRBJ2-3; TRBD1 is a possible D gene (5 bases). Germline values: CDR1 SGHDN, CDR2 FVKESK. This CDR3 is built from 16 residues. The V end was cut by 3 bases, the J end by 2 bases, with 15 bases between. The CDR3 DNA is TGTGCCAGCAGCCAGAGGACAAGGGGATCCACAGATACGCAGTATTTT. This codes for CASSQRTRGSTDTQYF.

This clonotype has at least ten counts. The chain has TRBV27 and TRBJ2-7, with TRBD2 matching over 10 bases. From germline, CDR1 is MNHEY and CDR2 SMNVEV (reference sequence). The CDR3 totals 14 residues. With 2 bases clipped from V and 6 bases from J, the junction kept 4 bases outside the gene matches. The CDR3 bases are TGTGCCAGCAGTTTAGGCGCTAGCGGGAGCGAGCAGTACTTC. It codes for CASSLGASGSEQYF.

Remarks on this clonotype: A much larger clone sits a single nucleotide away, making a read error possible. The V gene is TRBV12-5, the J gene TRBJ1-2; unclear D gene. The CDR3 is made up of 13 amino acids. Germline V gene lookup returns CDR1 LGHNT and CDR2 FRNRAP. Trimming took off 6 bases at V and 2 bases at J, with 10 bases between the two ends. The CDR3 spells CASGGWSNYGYTF. CDR3 nucleotide sequence: TGTGCTAGTGGAGGTTGGAGCAACTATGGCTACACCTTC.

This clonotype counts as medium-sized (0.01 to 0.1%). V gene TRBV5-1 combines with J gene TRBJ2-2; TRBD2 agrees at 9 bases. CDR1 is SGHRS, CDR2 YFSETQ, per germline. V was clipped by 2 bases and J by 4 bases; unmatched bases: 3. There are 15 residues in the CDR3. CDR3 nucleotides: TGCGCCAGCAGCTTTTTGACTAGCGGCACCGGGGAGCTGTTTTTT. This encodes CASSFLTSGTGELFF.

In its sample, this clonotype is medium-sized. The chain combines TRBV7-9 with TRBJ1-5; D unclear. From germline, CDR1 is SEHNR and CDR2 FQNEAQ (reference sequence). The CDR3 is made up of 14 amino acids. V lost 1 base, J lost 3 bases, and 7 bases lay in between. CDR3 sequence reads: CASSLDSPNQPQHF. In DNA, the CDR3 is TGTGCCAGCAGCTTAGACAGCCCCAATCAGCCCCAGCATTTT.

In this sample, this clonotype turned up many times. The chain is built from TRBV5-1 and TRBJ2-2, with D possibly TRBD1 on 6 matching bases. Trimming cost V 0 bases and J 4 bases, with 10 bases left between them. The CDR3 is 15 amino acids. CDR1 and CDR2 (germline): SGHRS, YFSETQ. The CDR3 sequence is CASSLGTAPTGELFF. The CDR3 DNA reads as TGCGCCAGCAGCTTGGGGACAGCACCCACCGGGGAGCTGTTTTTT.